This T cell receptor beta chain was captured by sequencing in a study of T cells in localized non-small cell lung cancer. The CDR3 spans 15 residues. V shed 0 bases and J shed 3 bases, with 11 bases lying between them. Germline CDR1 is SGHAT and CDR2 is FQNNGV. Measured with immunoSEQ multiplex PCR; TCRdb has only the in-frame clones, and not every one. This sample has around 45,000 clones, with roughly 86% found just once. This receptor was identified in a man aged 40 to 70 with stage II lung adenocarcinoma. The chain employs TRBV11-2 and TRBJ2-5; D is perhaps TRBD1 or TRBD2 (5 bases each). The material sequenced was PBMCs, taken before any cancer treatment. The CDR3: CASSLDTGRKETQYF. CDR3 coding DNA: TGTGCCAGCAGCTTAGATACGGGGCGGAAAGAGACCCAGTACTTC.